This entry is about one T cell receptor (beta chain). The antigen is unknown. Despite likely unrecorded immune exposures, the donors were nominally healthy at the time of sampling. This record belongs to a study of cytomegalovirus exposure and HLA in healthy donors. Study-level background: The approximately 100 million unique TCR beta sequences, from some 170 million T cells, were found by an earlier analysis. General observations from the study: An apparent linkage of common viral pathogens to several of the most significant clusters emerged in a later analysis. An assumption of roughly uniform sequencing depth across donors underlay the presence/absence analyses.

The study ran its PCR with 60 Vbeta and 13 Jbeta primers. Assay: immunoSEQ multiplex PCR; the TCRdb copy retains only in-frame clones and omits some. The sample gives approximately 100,000 clones, approximately 79% of which show up once; roughly 4% is in the top ten. With 2 bases removed from V and 6 bases from J, the gap between germline ends came to 14 bases. Germline V gene data show CDR1 as SNHLY and CDR2 as FYNNEI. This CDR3 is built from 15 residues. This sequence originates from a man aged 45 to 65 in good health and CMV-seropositive. The source material was PBMCs. The genes are TRBV2 and TRBJ1-5, with D possibly being TRBD1 (6 bases). CDR3 DNA: TGTGCCAGCAGTGAATTGGGGGGGCGCGTTCAGCCCCAGCATTTT. Residues: CASSELGGRVQPQHF.